This T cell receptor beta chain was identified during a study of Ad26.COV2.S vaccination and SARS-CoV-2 variants (dated by TCRdb to the early 2020s). In terms of the full investigation: Donors in the vaccine arm were drawn from COV1001, a phase I-IIa trial of Ad26.COV2.S in healthy adults that was multicentre, randomized, double-blind and placebo-controlled. Ad26.COV2.S was administered intramuscularly at 5 x 10^10 or 1 x 10^11 viral particles, either as a single shot or as two shots given 56 days apart. The TCR-sequenced set comprised approximately 32 samples: some 19 Ad26.COV2.S vaccine recipients, 5 placebo recipients and 8 SARS-CoV-2 convalescent individuals. Investigators did not know the trial group allocation while performing experiments and assessing outcomes. TCRbeta repertoire sequencing served as the tool for gauging how specific and how broad the SARS-CoV-2-reactive T cell receptors were following Ad26.COV2.S vaccination. Trial participants were randomized into five groups of five: low-dose or high-dose Ad26.COV2.S given once or twice, or placebo on both occasions.

The treatment or condition label on this specimen signifies: 15 to 20 received Ad26.COV2.S at low or high dose, single or two shots; roughly 5 received placebo; per-sample allocation not given. Repertoires of vaccine and placebo recipients were sequenced from samples taken on day 63 after the first injection. Between 29 July and 7 August 2020, Cohort 1b enrolled some 25 adults aged 18-55 years at one site in Boston, USA. Ad26.COV2.S was a replication-incompetent adenovirus type 26 vector that expressed a prefusion-stabilized SARS-CoV-2 spike protein derived from the original Wuhan strain. Broad study findings and their caveats: Higher spike-specific TCR breadth was observed in Ad26.COV2.S recipients than in placebo recipients (P = 0.0014). After vaccination, substantial breadth of spike-specific CD8+ and CD4+ T cell responses was reported. The authors noted that the TCR breadth and depth analyses may have underestimated total T cell responses. Vaccine and placebo recipients had similar non-spike TCR breadth, a finding consistent with the vaccine containing only spike. The study was not powered to compare responses between vaccine doses or regimens.

Per the germline V gene, MNHEY is the CDR1 and SVGEGT is the CDR2. Taken from cysteine to phenylalanine, the CDR3 has 14 residues. The CDR3 DNA has 42 bases and is translated from base 1. Trimming removed 5 bases from V and 1 base from J, leaving 11 bases between the germline ends. TCRbeta CDR3 regions were sequenced with the immunoSEQ Assay. After extraction, genomic DNA underwent amplification by bias-controlled multiplex PCR, followed by high-throughput sequencing. For the original study's pipeline: To quantify the absolute abundance of every unique TCRbeta CDR3 region, sequences were collapsed and filtered. T cell fraction was estimated by normalization of TCRbeta template counts to usable DNA, with usable DNA being measured through amplification of reference genes present in all nucleated cells. Repertoire TCRs were annotated as SARS-CoV-2-specific when V gene, CDR3 amino acid sequence and J gene were exactly matched to a known reactive TCR set. The reference SARS-CoV-2 TCR set was derived from MIRA and filtered for enrichment in COVID-19-positive ImmuneCODE repertoires, a step that removed public or cross-reactive TCRs. Based on the MIRA antigens, annotated TCRs were further analysed at the level of specific ORF or position within ORF. Breadth was defined as the number of annotated unique rearrangements divided by the total number of unique productive rearrangements, and depth was defined as the summed frequency of the annotated unique rearrangements. Two-sided Wilcoxon rank-sum tests were used to compare TCR breadth between groups. TCRdb provides this immuneACCESS table in a form limited to in-frame rearrangements. Some clones are lacking; in checked studies, under half of them reflect an unresolved V gene, and why the rest are absent is not known. The DNA was the basis for D and trimming; V, J and clone size are from that table. The sample table shows about 440,000 clones, and roughly 87% are seen once. The ten largest clones capture less than 4.5% of the sample.

In this sample, this clone turned up a few times. The antigen it binds to is not known. Base quality data are lacking; no much larger clone is found one base away. The receptor was derived from a person between 18 and 60 years old who received the Ad26.COV2.S COVID-19 vaccine or a placebo. This specimen was peripheral blood, taken in a trial of Ad26.COV2.S vaccine versus placebo. This chain joins TRBV6-2 or TRBV6-3 to TRBJ1-1; the D segment could be TRBD1, given 6 matching bases. CDR3 protein: CASSPGQSNTEAFF. The sequenced DNA: TGTGCCAGCAGTCCGGGACAATCGAACACTGAAGCTTTCTTT.